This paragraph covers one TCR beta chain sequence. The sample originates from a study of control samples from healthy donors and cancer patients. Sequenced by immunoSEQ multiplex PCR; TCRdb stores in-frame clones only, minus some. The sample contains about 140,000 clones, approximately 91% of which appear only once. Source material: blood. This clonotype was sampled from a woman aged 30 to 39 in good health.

CDR3 amino acids: CASSLVPGVYEQFF. CDR3 nucleotide sequence: TGTGCCAGCAGCTTGGTCCCAGGGGTGTATGAGCAGTTCTTC. The chain combines TRBV5-4 with TRBJ2-1; D is perhaps TRBD1 (6 bases). The germline gives CDR1 SGHNT, CDR2 YYREEE (reference sequence). Between the trimmed V and J ends, which lost 0 bases and 8 bases, there was a span of 12 bases. CDR3 length: 14 amino acids.